These T cell receptor beta chains were read from a single sample in a study of vaccination and CD4 T cells after COVID-19. TCRdb processed the PCR reads anew with MiXCR; each CDR3 protein has one entry. The profile covers 14,000 to 15,000 distinct CDR3 sequences, with 35% to 50% appearing a single time and less than 9% taken by the ten largest. No cognate antigen is known for these TCRs. The sample was CD4+ T cells from blood, cultured in vitro. The origin of the receptors is a human donor who had recovered from COVID-19. CDR3s include the opening cysteine and the closing phenylalanine or tryptophan. A D gene is named only where the DNA matches it firmly.

>-|TRBJ2-7|TRBV5-4
CASSLGQDGSYEQYF
>-|TRBJ1-3|TRBV20-1
CSTPLAGNTIYF
>-|TRBJ2-5|TRBV20-1
CSANLDFRRTQYF
>-|TRBJ2-7|TRBV6-1
CASSVVRGDEQYF
>-|TRBJ1-6|TRBV30
CAWKQQAVGNSPLHF
>-|TRBJ1-5|TRBV10-3
CAIGGSNQPQHF
>TRBD2|TRBJ2-1|TRBV20-1
CSARGGLAGINEQFF
>-|TRBJ1-2|TRBV14
CASSPYRMGFYGYTF
>TRBD1|TRBJ1-1|TRBV20-1
CSAASDRDGGAFF
>-|TRBJ1-6|TRBV6-1
CASSLGVPFYNSPLHF
>TRBD1|TRBJ1-2|TRBV20-1
CSARGGQVYGYTF
>-|TRBJ1-2|TRBV6-1
CASSNPLNYGYTF
>-|TRBJ2-5|TRBV20-1
CSAGNPRGETQYF
>-|TRBJ1-3|TRBV25-1
CASTGGGSRGGNTIYF
>-|TRBJ1-6|TRBV18
CASSELGSSYNSPLHF
>TRBD1|TRBJ1-6|TRBV6-2/TRBV6-3
CASSYSKDRGSPLHF
>-|TRBJ1-2|TRBV29-1
CSAVGGYGYTF
>TRBD1|TRBJ1-1|TRBV30
CAWSRDRGPGNTEAFF
>TRBD1|TRBJ1-2|TRBV19
CASSLGTGDGYTF
>TRBD2|TRBJ2-3|TRBV7-2
CASSLAGGPVTDTQYF
>-|TRBJ1-1|TRBV11-2
CASSLEFRTEAFF
>-|TRBJ1-2|TRBV6-1
CASTPGGAYGYTF
>-|TRBJ1-2|TRBV10-3
CAINGNYGYTF
>-|TRBJ2-2|TRBV25-1
CASSDTGFLAGELFF
>-|TRBJ1-4|TRBV20-1
CSARDPNNEKLFF
>-|TRBJ2-5|TRBV7-3
CASSPGGGGEAQYF
>TRBD1|TRBJ1-4|TRBV5-4
CASSWDRGGEKLFF
>-|TRBJ2-4|TRBV29-1
CSVEGGAKNIQYF
>-|TRBJ2-5|TRBV28
CASSTQFGRETQYF
>TRBD1|TRBJ1-2|TRBV6-1
CASSGPTGALGYGYTF
>-|TRBJ2-1|TRBV5-1
CASSRTLAGTGQFF
>-|TRBJ1-5|TRBV7-6
CASSKQENQPQHF
>-|TRBJ2-3|TRBV11-2
CASRSTTADTQYF
>TRBD2|TRBJ2-3|TRBV20-1
CSARDPRSGGTDTQYF
>TRBD1|TRBJ2-7|TRBV6-1
CAVRRQGSNEQYF
>-|TRBJ1-1|TRBV20-1
CSVTGRPGGTEAFF
>-|TRBJ1-1|TRBV11-2
CASSPQFMNTEAFF
>-|TRBJ2-7|TRBV6-1
CASRTALYEQYF
>TRBD1|TRBJ2-4|TRBV2
CASSRAARGQNIQYF
>-|TRBJ2-2|TRBV6-5
CASSYGSPTGELFF
>-|TRBJ2-7|TRBV2
CASSALIPPYEQYF
>-|TRBJ1-2|TRBV19
CASSLDDVGNYGYTF
>-|TRBJ2-3|TRBV2
CASKYSIVDTQYF
>TRBD1|TRBJ2-2|TRBV2
CASSEVGQGVGGELFF